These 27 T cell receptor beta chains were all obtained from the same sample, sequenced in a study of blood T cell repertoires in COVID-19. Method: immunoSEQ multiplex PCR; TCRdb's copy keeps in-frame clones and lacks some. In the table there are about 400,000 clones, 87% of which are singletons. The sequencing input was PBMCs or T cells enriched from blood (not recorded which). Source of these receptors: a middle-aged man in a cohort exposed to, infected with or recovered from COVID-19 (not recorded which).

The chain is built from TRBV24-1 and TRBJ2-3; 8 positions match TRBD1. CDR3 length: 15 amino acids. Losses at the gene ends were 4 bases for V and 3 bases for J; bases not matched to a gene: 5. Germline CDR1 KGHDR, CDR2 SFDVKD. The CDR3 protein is CATSDGQGWTDTQYF. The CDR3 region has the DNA TGTGCCACCAGTGACGGACAGGGTTGGACAGATACGCAGTATTTT.

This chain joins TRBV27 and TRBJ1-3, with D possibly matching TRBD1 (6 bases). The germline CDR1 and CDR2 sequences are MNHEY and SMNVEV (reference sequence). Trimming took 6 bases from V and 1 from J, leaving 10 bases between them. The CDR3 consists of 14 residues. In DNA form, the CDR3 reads TGTGCCAGCAGACAGGGAGCGTCTGGAAACACCATATATTTT. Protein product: CASRQGASGNTIYF.

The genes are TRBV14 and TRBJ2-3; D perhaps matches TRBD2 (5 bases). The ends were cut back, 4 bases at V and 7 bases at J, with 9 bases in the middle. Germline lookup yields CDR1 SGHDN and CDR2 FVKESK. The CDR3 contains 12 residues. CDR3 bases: TGTGCCAGCAGCCCATTCGGGAATACGCAGTATTTT. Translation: CASSPFGNTQYF.

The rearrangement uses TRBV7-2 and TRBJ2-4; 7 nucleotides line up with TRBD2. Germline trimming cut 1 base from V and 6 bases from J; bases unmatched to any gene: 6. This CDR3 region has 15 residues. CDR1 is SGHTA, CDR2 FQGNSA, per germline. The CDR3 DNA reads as TGTGCCAGCAGCTTAGAGAGCGGGATTCCAAACATTCAGTACTTC. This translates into CASSLESGIPNIQYF.

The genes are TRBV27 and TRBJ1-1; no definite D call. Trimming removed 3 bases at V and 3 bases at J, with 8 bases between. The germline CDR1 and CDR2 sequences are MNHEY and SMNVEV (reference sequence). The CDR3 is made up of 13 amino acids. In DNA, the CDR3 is TGTGCCAGCAGTTTTTCGGTTTACACTGAAGCTTTCTTT. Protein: CASSFSVYTEAFF.

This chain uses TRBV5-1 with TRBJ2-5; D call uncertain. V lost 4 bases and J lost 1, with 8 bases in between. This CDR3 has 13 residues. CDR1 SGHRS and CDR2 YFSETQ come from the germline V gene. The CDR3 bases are TGCGCCAGCAGCACCCGAGGCCAAGAGACCCAGTACTTC. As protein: CASSTRGQETQYF.

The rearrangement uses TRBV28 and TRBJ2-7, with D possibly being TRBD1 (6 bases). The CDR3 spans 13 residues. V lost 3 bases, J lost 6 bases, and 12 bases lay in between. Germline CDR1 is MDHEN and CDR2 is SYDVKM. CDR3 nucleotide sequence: TGTGCCAGCAGTTTCTCAGGGGTGGCCGAGCAGTACTTC. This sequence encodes CASSFSGVAEQYF.

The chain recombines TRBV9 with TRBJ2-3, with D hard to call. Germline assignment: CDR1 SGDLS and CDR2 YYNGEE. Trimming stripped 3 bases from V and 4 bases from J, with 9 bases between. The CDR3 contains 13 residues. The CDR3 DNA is TGTGCCAGCAGCGACTATGGCGCAGATACGCAGTATTTT. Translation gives CASSDYGADTQYF.

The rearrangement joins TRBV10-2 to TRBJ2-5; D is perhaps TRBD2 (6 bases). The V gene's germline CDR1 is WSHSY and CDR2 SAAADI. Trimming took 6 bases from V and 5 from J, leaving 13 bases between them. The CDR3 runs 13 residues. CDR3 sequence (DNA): TGCGCCAGCAGCCGGGACTGGAGGGAGACCCAGTACTTC. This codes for CASSRDWRETQYF.

CDR3 in DNA: TGCAGTGCTAGTCCTAATACAGGCGCCAATAGCAATCAGCCCCAGCATTTT. It yields the protein CSASPNTGANSNQPQHF. The chain combines TRBV20-1 with TRBJ1-5; weak D call: TRBD1 (5 bases). This CDR3 spans 17 amino acids. CDR1 is DFQATT, CDR2 SNEGSKA, per germline (reference sequence). V was shortened by 3 bases and J by 0 bases, with 18 bases between the two germline ends.

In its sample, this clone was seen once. CDR3 sequence reads: CASGTSGRVPDTQYF. The DNA for the CDR3 is TGTGCTAGTGGCACCAGCGGGAGGGTCCCAGATACGCAGTATTTT. The chain recombines TRBV12-5 with TRBJ2-3; 10 bases agree with TRBD2. V dropped 6 bases and J dropped 4; count of bases not matched to a gene: 7. This CDR3 is built from 15 residues. Germline CDR1 is LGHNT and CDR2 is FRNRAP.

For the CDR3, the DNA is TGTGCCAGCAGCTTGGAGAGGACAGGTTATGGCACTGAAGCTTTCTTT. It codes for CASSLERTGYGTEAFF. V gene TRBV5-4 combines with J gene TRBJ1-1, with TRBD1 matching over 7 bases. V dropped 0 bases and J dropped 4; count of bases not matched to a gene: 9. The CDR3 has 16 amino acids. In germline, CDR1 is SGHNT, CDR2 YYREEE (reference sequence).

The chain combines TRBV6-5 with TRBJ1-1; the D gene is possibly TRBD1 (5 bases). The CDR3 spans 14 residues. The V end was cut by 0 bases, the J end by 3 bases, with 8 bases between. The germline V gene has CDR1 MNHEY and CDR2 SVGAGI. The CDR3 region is CASSYSRQYTEAFF. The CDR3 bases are TGTGCCAGCAGTTACTCGCGACAGTACACTGAAGCTTTCTTT.

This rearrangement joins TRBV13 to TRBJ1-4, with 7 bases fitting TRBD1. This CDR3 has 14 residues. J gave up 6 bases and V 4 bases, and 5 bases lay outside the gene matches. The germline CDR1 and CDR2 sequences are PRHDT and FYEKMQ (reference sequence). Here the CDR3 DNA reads TGTGCCAGCAGCTCGGGCAGGGGGGATGAAAAACTGTTTTTT. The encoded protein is CASSSGRGDEKLFF.

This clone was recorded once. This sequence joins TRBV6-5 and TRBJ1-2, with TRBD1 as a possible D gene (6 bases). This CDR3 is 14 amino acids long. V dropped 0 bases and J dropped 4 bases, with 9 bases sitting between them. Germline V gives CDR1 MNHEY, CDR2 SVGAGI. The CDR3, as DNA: TGTGCCAGCAGTTACTCGGGACATCCCTATGGCTACACCTTC. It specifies CASSYSGHPYGYTF.

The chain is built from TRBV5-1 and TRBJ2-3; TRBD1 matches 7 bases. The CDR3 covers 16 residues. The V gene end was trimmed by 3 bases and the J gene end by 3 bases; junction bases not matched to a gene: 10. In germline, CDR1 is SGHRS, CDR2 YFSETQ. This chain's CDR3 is CASSSDRVEGTDTQYF. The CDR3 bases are TGCGCCAGCAGCTCCGACAGGGTCGAGGGGACAGATACGCAGTATTTT.

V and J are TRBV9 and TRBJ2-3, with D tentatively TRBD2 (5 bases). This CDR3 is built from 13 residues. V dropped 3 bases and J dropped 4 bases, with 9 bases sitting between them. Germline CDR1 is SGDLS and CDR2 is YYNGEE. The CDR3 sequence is CASSGTRADTQYF. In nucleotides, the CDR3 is TGTGCCAGCAGCGGGACGAGGGCAGATACGCAGTATTTT.

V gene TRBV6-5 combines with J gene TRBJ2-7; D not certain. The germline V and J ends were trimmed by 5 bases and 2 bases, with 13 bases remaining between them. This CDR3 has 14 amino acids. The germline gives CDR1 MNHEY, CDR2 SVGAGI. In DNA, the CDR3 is TGTGCCAGCAGTCGCCAAACTCAGGCCTACGAGCAGTACTTC. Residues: CASSRQTQAYEQYF.

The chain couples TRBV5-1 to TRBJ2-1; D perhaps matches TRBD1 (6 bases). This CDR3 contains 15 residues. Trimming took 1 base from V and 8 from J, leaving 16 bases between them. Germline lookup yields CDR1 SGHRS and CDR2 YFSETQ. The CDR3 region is CASSLRIQGSDEQFF. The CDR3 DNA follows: TGCGCCAGCAGCTTGCGCATACAGGGTTCCGATGAGCAGTTCTTC. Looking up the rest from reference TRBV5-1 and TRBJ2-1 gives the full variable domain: KAGVTQTPRYLIKTRGQQVTLSCSPISGHRSVSWYQQTPGQGLQFLFEYFSETQRNKGNFPGRFSGRQFSNSRSEMNVSTLELGDSALYLCASSLRIQGSDEQFFGPGTRLTVL.

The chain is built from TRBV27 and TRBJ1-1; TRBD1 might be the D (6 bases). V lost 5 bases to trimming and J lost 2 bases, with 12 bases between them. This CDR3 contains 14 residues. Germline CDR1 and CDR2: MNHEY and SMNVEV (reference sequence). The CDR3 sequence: CASSNGQRNTEAFF. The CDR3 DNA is TGTGCCAGCAGTAACGGACAGCGTAACACTGAAGCTTTCTTT.

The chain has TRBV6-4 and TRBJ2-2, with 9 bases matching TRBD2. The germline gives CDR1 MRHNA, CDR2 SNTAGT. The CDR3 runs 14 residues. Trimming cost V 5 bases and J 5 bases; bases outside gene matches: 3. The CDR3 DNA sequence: TGTGCCAGCAGTTATAGCGGGAGTACCGGGGAGCTGTTTTTT. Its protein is CASSYSGSTGELFF.

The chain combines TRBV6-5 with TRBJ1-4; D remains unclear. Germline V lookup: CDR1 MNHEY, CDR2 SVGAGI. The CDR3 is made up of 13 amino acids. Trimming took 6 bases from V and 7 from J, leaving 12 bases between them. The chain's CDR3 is CASSRYSGEKLFF. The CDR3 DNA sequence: TGTGCCAGCAGCCGGTACAGCGGTGAAAAACTGTTTTTT.

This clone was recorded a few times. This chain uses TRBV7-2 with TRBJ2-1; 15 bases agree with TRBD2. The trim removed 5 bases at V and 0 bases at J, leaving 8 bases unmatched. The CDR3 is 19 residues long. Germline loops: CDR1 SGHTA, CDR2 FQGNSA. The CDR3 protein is CASSPGGLAGGVSYNEQFF. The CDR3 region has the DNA TGTGCCAGCAGCCCTGGGGGACTAGCGGGAGGAGTCTCCTACAATGAGCAGTTCTTC. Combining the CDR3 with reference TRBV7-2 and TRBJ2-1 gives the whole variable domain GAGVSQSPSNKVTEKGKDVELRCDPISGHTALYWYRQSLGQGLEFLIYFQGNSAPDKSGLPSDRFSAERTGGSVSTLTIQRTQQEDSAVYLCASSPGGLAGGVSYNEQFFGPGTRLTVL.

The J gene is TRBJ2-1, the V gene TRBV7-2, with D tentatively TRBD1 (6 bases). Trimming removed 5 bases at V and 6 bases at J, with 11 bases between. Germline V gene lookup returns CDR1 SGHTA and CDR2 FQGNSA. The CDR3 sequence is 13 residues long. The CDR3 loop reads CASSIDRLNEQFF. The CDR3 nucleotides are TGTGCCAGCAGCATTGACAGGCTCAATGAGCAGTTCTTC.

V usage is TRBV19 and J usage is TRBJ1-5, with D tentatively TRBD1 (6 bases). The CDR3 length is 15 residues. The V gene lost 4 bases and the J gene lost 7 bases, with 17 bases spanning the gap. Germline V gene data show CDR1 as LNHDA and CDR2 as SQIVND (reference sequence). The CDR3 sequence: CASSTGQGTGQPQHF. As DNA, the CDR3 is TGTGCCAGTAGTACGGGCCAGGGGACGGGCCAGCCCCAGCATTTT.

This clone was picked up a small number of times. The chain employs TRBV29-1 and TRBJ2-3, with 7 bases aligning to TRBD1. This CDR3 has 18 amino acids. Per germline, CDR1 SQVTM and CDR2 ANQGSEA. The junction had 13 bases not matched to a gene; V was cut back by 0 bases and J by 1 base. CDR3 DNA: TGCAGCGTTGAAGATCACAAGACCTCGCAGGGGGGCACAGATACGCAGTATTTT. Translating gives CSVEDHKTSQGGTDTQYF.

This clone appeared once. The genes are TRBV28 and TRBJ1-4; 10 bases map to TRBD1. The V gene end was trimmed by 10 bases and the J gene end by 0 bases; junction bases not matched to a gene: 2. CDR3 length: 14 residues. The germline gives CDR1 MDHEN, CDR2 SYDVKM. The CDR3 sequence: CATGQGATNEKLFF. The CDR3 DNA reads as TGTGCCACCGGACAGGGGGCAACTAATGAAAAACTGTTTTTT.